The 7 T cell receptor beta chains below were found in one sample sequenced in a study of T cell responses to AZD1222 COVID-19 vaccine. Sequenced by immunoSEQ multiplex PCR; TCRdb stores in-frame clones only, minus some. The sample contains about 110,000 clones, around 87% of which appear only once. Sequencing used peripheral blood, obtained on day 0 of AZD1222 vaccination. The source is an adult in good health.

The CDR3 DNA reads as TGTGCCAGCAACAAGGTTACCCTAGGGGGCTACACCTTC. Amino acids: CASNKVTLGGYTF. The chain is built from TRBV6-5 and TRBJ1-2; no definite D call. Germline CDR1 reads MNHEY; CDR2 reads SVGAGI. CDR3 length: 13 amino acids. V dropped 7 bases and J dropped 8 bases, with 17 bases sitting between them.

This sequence joins TRBV19 and TRBJ1-2; D is unclear. V lost 6 bases and J 0 bases, leaving 11 bases between the germline ends. The CDR3 runs to 14 residues. The V gene's germline CDR1 is LNHDA and CDR2 SQIVND (reference sequence). In DNA form, the CDR3 reads TGTGCCAGTAGCCGGACGGATACTAACTATGGCTACACCTTC. Its translation: CASSRTDTNYGYTF.

This clone has only one observation. The chain couples TRBV4-2 to TRBJ1-2; no firm D call. The CDR3 has 14 residues. Deletions cut 0 bases from V and 5 bases from J, with 10 bases between. Looked up from germline, CDR1 is LGHNA and CDR2 is YNFKEQ. CDR3 protein: CASSQETGLYGYTF. Here the CDR3 DNA reads TGTGCCAGCAGCCAAGAGACGGGTCTATATGGCTACACCTTC.

CDR3 in DNA: TGTGCCAGCAGCCCACACAATGAGCAGTTCTTC. It encodes CASSPHNEQFF. The genes are TRBV11-2 and TRBJ2-1; D remains ambiguous. V was trimmed by 5 bases and J by 5 bases, leaving 4 bases between them. The CDR3 is 11 residues long. Germline values: CDR1 SGHAT, CDR2 FQNNGV.

The chain joins TRBV4-1 to TRBJ1-2; D remains ambiguous. The CDR3 has 16 residues. Germline V lookup: CDR1 MGHRA, CDR2 YSYEKL. The V and J ends lost 2 bases and 2 bases respectively, with 15 bases between them. The CDR3 loop reads CASSQSTAGINYGYTF. DNA for the CDR3: TGCGCCAGCAGCCAATCAACAGCCGGAATAAACTATGGCTACACCTTC.

The chain links TRBV2 to TRBJ1-2, with 8 bases fitting TRBD1. The CDR3 sequence is 14 residues long. The germline V gene encodes CDR1 SNHLY and CDR2 FYNNEI. J was trimmed by 2 bases and V by 9 bases; bases with no gene match: 8. The CDR3 DNA sequence: TGTGCCAGTCCCTTGGGACAGGACAACTATGGCTACACCTTC. As protein: CASPLGQDNYGYTF.

This sequence joins TRBV19 and TRBJ2-1, with D possibly TRBD2 on 7 matching bases. Trimming took off 7 bases at V and 5 bases at J, with 15 bases between the two ends. Per germline, CDR1 LNHDA and CDR2 SQIVND (reference sequence). The CDR3 loop spans 14 amino acids. This CDR3 reads CASNIAGAHNEQFF. CDR3 DNA: TGTGCCAGTAACATCGCGGGGGCCCACAATGAGCAGTTCTTC. Supplemented by reference TRBV19 and TRBJ2-1, the full variable domain reads DGGITQSPKYLFRKEGQNVTLSCEQNLNHDAMYWYRQDPGQGLRLIYYSQIVNDFQKGDIAEGYSVSREKKESFPLTVTSAQKNPTAFYLCASNIAGAHNEQFFGPGTRLTVL.